These 25 T cell receptor beta chains share one sample of origin, sequenced in a study of vaccination and CD4 T cells after COVID-19. These receptors' targets are unknown. Cultured CD4+ T-cell DNA underwent Oncomine TCR Beta short-read sequencing. TCRdb passed the PCR reads through MiXCR, listing each CDR3 protein once. This sample has over 10,000 distinct CDR3 sequences, with about three fifths found just once. As to treatment: approximately nine-day PBMC culture with coronavirus spike peptide pools or control peptides (ViraFEST assay). The sample comprised CD4+ T cells from blood, cultured in vitro. The source is a human donor who had recovered from COVID-19.

CDR3 residues: CASSPRTASTDTQYF. CDR3 sequence (DNA): TGTGCCAGCAGCCCAAGGACAGCTAGCACAGATACGCAGTATTTT. V and J are TRBV7-2 and TRBJ2-3; possibly TRBD1 for D (6 bases). The length of the CDR3 is 15 residues. CDR1 is SGHTA and CDR2 is FQGNSA in the germline V gene. V lost 5 bases to trimming and J lost 0 bases, with 12 bases between them.

The genes are TRBV19 and TRBJ2-1; D is unresolved. The ends were cut back, 3 bases at V and 4 bases at J, with 13 bases in the middle. Germline assignment: CDR1 LNHDA and CDR2 SQIVND (reference sequence). The CDR3 runs 15 residues. The CDR3 loop reads CASSIIFVDYNEQFF. The CDR3 nucleotides read TGTGCCAGTAGTATTATTTTTGTAGATTACAATGAGCAGTTCTTC.

The chain combines TRBV25-1 with TRBJ1-5, with D possibly matching TRBD1 (6 bases). From germline, CDR1 is MGHDK and CDR2 SYGVNS. The CDR3 is 15 residues long. V lost 3 bases, J lost 4 bases, and 13 bases lay in between. CDR3 residues: CASSDYREGNQPQHF. CDR3 sequence (DNA): TGTGCCAGCAGTGATTACAGGGAAGGGAATCAGCCCCAGCATTTT.

The chain recombines TRBV2 with TRBJ1-1; D is possibly TRBD1 (6 bases). The CDR3 runs 14 residues. Per the germline V gene, CDR1 is SNHLY and CDR2 is FYNNEI. V lost 0 bases and J lost 11, with 16 bases in between. CDR3 sequence: CASSEALVRGTAFF. The CDR3, as DNA: TGTGCCAGCAGTGAAGCGCTTGTGAGGGGGACGGCTTTCTTT. The full variable domain, rest sourced from reference TRBV2 and TRBJ1-1, is EPEVTQTPSHQVTQMGQEVILRCVPISNHLYFYWYRQILGQKVEFLVSFYNNEISEKSEIFDDQFSVERPDGSNFTLKIRSTKLEDSAMYFCASSEALVRGTAFFGQGTRLTVV.

J is TRBJ2-1 and V is TRBV10-3, with D possibly being TRBD2 (5 bases). V lost 0 bases to trimming and J lost 4 bases, with 7 bases between them. Germline CDR1 and CDR2: ENHRY and SYGVKD. The CDR3 consists of 14 residues. Here the CDR3 reads CAISESRDYNEQFF. CDR3 in DNA: TGTGCCATCAGTGAGTCTCGGGATTACAATGAGCAGTTCTTC.

The sample holds a few counts of this clonotype. The gene calls are TRBV19 and TRBJ1-5; 9 bases are a match to TRBD1. The CDR3 sequence is 14 residues long. Germline V gene lookup returns CDR1 LNHDA and CDR2 SQIVND (reference sequence). V shed 5 bases, J shed 7 bases, and the junction held 6 bases outside the gene matches. CDR3 DNA sequence: TGTGCCAGTAGTCCAACAGGGGGCGGCCAGCCCCAGCATTTT. Protein product: CASSPTGGGQPQHF. Full variable domain (rest looked up from reference TRBV19 and TRBJ1-5): DGGITQSPKYLFRKEGQNVTLSCEQNLNHDAMYWYRQDPGQGLRLIYYSQIVNDFQKGDIAEGYSVSREKKESFPLTVTSAQKNPTAFYLCASSPTGGGQPQHFGDGTRLSIL.

This clonotype was picked up one time. V gene TRBV7-8 combines with J gene TRBJ2-3; perhaps TRBD2 as D (5 bases). V shed 3 bases and J shed 6 bases, with 13 bases lying between them. CDR3 size: 14 residues. The germline CDR1 and CDR2 sequences are SGHVS and FQNEAQ. The CDR3 nucleotides read TGTGCCAGCAGCTTGGACTTCCACCAGGATACGCAGTATTTT. This gives the protein CASSLDFHQDTQYF.

This clonotype has a handful of counts. The chain is built from TRBV20-1 and TRBJ1-5; D possibly corresponds to TRBD1 (6 bases). The V end was cut by 6 bases, the J end by 0 bases, with 9 bases between. The V gene's germline CDR1 is DFQATT and CDR2 SNEGSKA (reference sequence). The CDR3 has 13 amino acids. The CDR3 DNA reads TGCAGTGCCATGACAGGTAGCAATCAGCCCCAGCATTTT. It specifies CSAMTGSNQPQHF.

CDR3 loop: CASAASNYGYTF. As DNA, the CDR3 is TGTGCCAGCGCTGCTTCTAACTATGGCTACACCTTC. This chain joins TRBV12-3 or TRBV12-4 and TRBJ1-2; D is unclear. V lost 8 bases to trimming and J lost 0 bases, with 7 bases between them. This CDR3 has 12 amino acids.

The rearrangement joins TRBV15 to TRBJ1-2, with 9 nucleotides matching TRBD1. The V gene's germline CDR1 is LNHNV and CDR2 YYDKDF (reference sequence). With V trimmed by 1 base and J by 8 bases, 8 bases remained unmatched. The CDR3 contains 15 residues. The CDR3 coding sequence is TGTGCCACCAGCAGAGGGACAGGGGCCGCTTTAGGCTACACCTTC. Protein sequence: CATSRGTGAALGYTF.

The chain couples TRBV18 to TRBJ2-5; D unresolved. CDR3 length: 14 residues. Germline loops: CDR1 KGHSH, CDR2 LQKENI. V was pared by 6 bases and J by 5 bases, with 16 bases between. The chain's CDR3 is CASSLRMVQETQYF. CDR3 in DNA: TGTGCCAGCTCCCTCCGAATGGTTCAGGAGACCCAGTACTTC.

The genes are TRBV4-1 and TRBJ1-5, with D possibly TRBD1 on 6 matching bases. The germline V and J ends were trimmed by 3 bases and 3 bases, with 9 bases remaining between them. CDR1 is MGHRA, CDR2 YSYEKL, per germline. This CDR3 spans 14 amino acids. CDR3 protein: CASSHWGANQPQHF. The CDR3 coding sequence is TGCGCCAGCAGCCACTGGGGGGCCAATCAGCCCCAGCATTTT.

This clonotype was recorded only once. The chain links TRBV28 to TRBJ2-7, with D unclear. There are 11 residues in the CDR3. CDR1 and CDR2 from the germline V gene are MDHEN and SYDVKM. The germline V and J ends were trimmed by 5 bases and 2 bases, with 4 bases remaining between them. In DNA, the CDR3 is TGTGCCAGCAGTAGAGCCTACGAGCAGTACTTC. Translated, it gives CASSRAYEQYF.

The chain couples TRBV19 to TRBJ1-2; no clear D gene. V was shortened by 10 bases and J by 2 bases, with 17 bases between the two germline ends. This CDR3 is 14 amino acids long. Germline CDR1 reads LNHDA; CDR2 reads SQIVND (reference sequence). CDR3 nucleotides: TGTGCCACCAGTCAAGAATCGGGGAACTATGGCTACACCTTC. It codes for CATSQESGNYGYTF.

V is TRBV5-4 and J is TRBJ2-5, with 7 bases fitting TRBD1. Germline V CDR1 and CDR2: SGHNT, YYREEE (reference sequence). V lost 0 bases to trimming and J lost 5 bases; unmatched junction nucleotides: 7. This CDR3 is 15 amino acids long. CDR3 residues: CASSLARDRLETQYF. CDR3 nucleotides: TGTGCCAGCAGCTTGGCCAGGGACAGATTGGAGACCCAGTACTTC.

This chain links TRBV6-1 with TRBJ1-5; the D is unclear. The CDR3 is 16 amino acids. Looked up from germline, CDR1 is MNHNS and CDR2 is SASEGT. V lost 8 bases, J lost 2 bases, and 19 bases lay in between. CDR3 sequence reads: CASGRDRQLRNQPQHF. Written as DNA, the CDR3 is TGTGCCAGCGGGAGGGATAGGCAGCTTCGCAATCAGCCCCAGCATTTT.

The count of this clonotype is one. The chain combines TRBV20-1 with TRBJ2-1; the D gene is possibly TRBD1 (5 bases). The V end lost 5 bases, the J end lost 7 bases, and 18 bases lay between the germline ends. Germline CDR1 is DFQATT and CDR2 is SNEGSKA (reference sequence). The CDR3 spans 14 residues. As DNA, the CDR3 is TGCAGTGCTCGTCCAGGGTCGTCCAATAATGAGCAGTTCTTC. This codes for CSARPGSSNNEQFF.

The V gene is TRBV5-1, the J gene TRBJ1-2, with unresolved D. CDR1 is SGHRS and CDR2 is YFSETQ in the germline V gene. V shed 4 bases and J shed 5 bases, with 15 bases lying between them. The CDR3 extends over 14 amino acids. CDR3 region: CASSPDKTPYGYTF. Written as DNA, the CDR3 is TGCGCCAGCAGCCCTGACAAGACGCCTTATGGCTACACCTTC.

The chain has TRBV11-2 and TRBJ2-7; possible D gene TRBD1, 5 bases. Germline assignment: CDR1 SGHAT and CDR2 FQNNGV. Trimming removed 1 base at V and 0 bases at J, with 10 bases between. The CDR3 has 15 residues. CDR3 in DNA: TGTGCCAGCAGCTTAGGACAGCGTTCCTCCTACGAGCAGTACTTC. Protein sequence: CASSLGQRSSYEQYF.

V is TRBV2 and J is TRBJ2-5; D is unresolved. There are 14 residues in the CDR3. The germline V and J ends were trimmed by 1 base and 5 bases, with 11 bases remaining between them. Germline CDR1 SNHLY, CDR2 FYNNEI. CDR3 in amino acids: CASSEGWNEETQYF. CDR3 DNA: TGTGCCAGCAGTGAAGGGTGGAATGAGGAGACCCAGTACTTC.

This clonotype was counted a few times. V is TRBV6-2 or TRBV6-3 and J is TRBJ1-5; TRBD1 is a possible D gene (6 bases). Germline V gene lookup returns CDR1 MNHEY and CDR2 SVGEGT. The CDR3 runs to 14 residues. The germline V and J ends were trimmed by 6 bases and 4 bases, with 13 bases remaining between them. The CDR3 DNA reads TGTGCCAGCAGGACTTACAGGGATAATCAGCCCCAGCATTTT. It translates to CASRTYRDNQPQHF.

This clonotype was found a few times. The chain employs TRBV10-3 and TRBJ1-5; D is undetermined. In germline, CDR1 is ENHRY, CDR2 SYGVKD. The V end was cut by 4 bases, the J end by 2 bases, with 12 bases between. The CDR3 runs 15 residues. The DNA of the CDR3 is TGTGCCATCAGTGGGGCCCCGGACGGCAATCAGCCCCAGCATTTT. This encodes CAISGAPDGNQPQHF.

V usage is TRBV7-9 and J usage is TRBJ2-3; 11 bases fit TRBD2. Germline values: CDR1 SEHNR, CDR2 FQNEAQ (reference sequence). V was clipped by 4 bases and J by 5 bases; unmatched bases: 11. This CDR3 contains 17 residues. The CDR3 here is CASSYNSGRAFGDTQYF. CDR3 nucleotides: TGTGCCAGCAGCTACAATAGCGGGAGGGCCTTTGGAGATACGCAGTATTTT.

This clonotype was seen only a few times. The CDR3 nucleotides read TGTGCCACCAGTGGATTTCCCGGGACTAGCGGGTCCCATGAGCAGTTCTTC. Translation gives CATSGFPGTSGSHEQFF. The chain couples TRBV24-1 to TRBJ2-1; 12 nucleotides align to TRBD2. Germline assignment: CDR1 KGHDR and CDR2 SFDVKD. The length of the CDR3 is 17 residues. V was pared by 5 bases and J by 8 bases, with 12 bases of the junction left unmatched.

This clonotype was observed a handful of times. CDR3 protein: CATSDSGSTDTQYF. Written as DNA, the CDR3 is TGTGCCACCAGTGATTCCGGCAGCACAGATACGCAGTATTTT. This chain joins TRBV24-1 and TRBJ2-3; no firm D call. CDR3 length: 14 amino acids. Per germline, CDR1 KGHDR and CDR2 SFDVKD. Deletions cut 2 bases from V and 0 bases from J, with 5 bases between.